One and the same sample provided the 20 T cell receptor beta chains below, sequenced in a study of Tregs in tolerant kidney transplant recipients. Repertoires were generated with immunoSEQ multiplex PCR, while TCRdb's copy carries only in-frame clones and drops some. The sample has about 83,000 clones; less than 98% are singletons. This sample comprised CD4+ T cells from blood, obtained before the transplant. The receptors derive from a human donor who received a combined kidney and bone marrow transplant.

The chain joins TRBV5-6 to TRBJ2-5, with unresolved D. CDR1 and CDR2 (germline): SGHDT, YYEEEE. Trimming shortened V by 2 bases and J by 5 bases, and 7 bases separated the two germline ends. This CDR3 spans 12 amino acids. CDR3 sequence (DNA): TGTGCCAGCAGCTTAATTTCGGAGACCCAGTACTTC. It is translated as CASSLISETQYF.

The chain employs TRBV28 and TRBJ1-2, with TRBD1 matching 7 bases. Per the germline V gene, CDR1 is MDHEN and CDR2 is SYDVKM. Germline trimming cut 8 bases from V and 4 bases from J; bases unmatched to any gene: 16. This CDR3 comprises 16 residues. The CDR3 is CASGLRGDPGGYGYTF. CDR3 in DNA: TGTGCCAGCGGCCTAAGGGGGGACCCAGGGGGCTATGGCTACACCTTC.

The J gene is TRBJ2-5, the V gene TRBV13; a possible D gene is TRBD1 (5 bases). The J call may be faulty, since TRBJ2-7 better matches the DNA end. Germline lookup yields CDR1 PRHDT and CDR2 FYEKMQ (reference sequence). The CDR3 loop spans 21 amino acids. The CDR3 here is CASSQGFKWNQGRRASYEQYF. The CDR3 coding sequence is TGTGCCAGCAGCCAGGGCTTTAAATGGAACCAAGGACGGCGAGCCTCCTACGAGCAGTACTTC.

As to this clone: Relative to the germline gene, one junction end is altered; a read error may explain this. This chain connects TRBV27 to TRBJ1-1; maybe TRBD1 (6 bases). CDR3 size: 17 residues. Germline V gene sequence: CDR1 MNHEY, CDR2 SMNVEV (reference sequence). The CDR3 nucleotides read TGTACCAGCCGAAAACTCGGGGGGCTGCATACAAGCACTGAAGCTTTCTTT. Translated: CTSRKLGGLHTSTEAFF.

The V and J genes are TRBV13 and TRBJ1-2; possibly TRBD1 for D (5 bases). V lost 5 bases and J lost 4, with 17 bases in between. The V gene's germline CDR1 is PRHDT and CDR2 FYEKMQ (reference sequence). The CDR3 is made up of 15 amino acids. In DNA, the CDR3 is TGTGCCAGCAGCGGTAGTTACGACAGCTCCTATGGCTACACCTTC. This encodes CASSGSYDSSYGYTF. The complete variable domain, with remaining parts taken from reference TRBV13 and TRBJ1-2, reads AAGVIQSPRHLIKEKRETATLKCYPIPRHDTVYWYQQGPGQDPQFLISFYEKMQSDKGSIPDRFSAQQFSDYHSELNMSSLELGDSALYFCASSGSYDSSYGYTFGSGTRLTVV.

The rearrangement links TRBV7-2 to TRBJ2-4; D not certain. This CDR3 has 15 amino acids. With 2 bases removed from V and 4 bases from J, the gap between germline ends came to 12 bases. Germline CDR1 and CDR2: SGHTA and FQGNSA. CDR3: CASSLPRRGKNIQYF. CDR3 coding DNA: TGTGCCAGCAGCTTACCACGGCGCGGTAAAAACATTCAGTACTTC.

V is TRBV29-1 and J is TRBJ2-7; 8 positions match TRBD1. This CDR3 contains 15 residues. After removal of 4 bases from V and 4 bases from J, the junction contained 12 bases not matched to a gene. Per germline, CDR1 SQVTM and CDR2 ANQGSEA. This chain's CDR3 is CSVVARGQATYEQYF. CDR3 DNA sequence: TGCAGCGTTGTCGCGCGGGGACAGGCTACTTACGAGCAGTACTTC.

The chain carries TRBV11-2 and TRBJ2-1, with a possible D match to TRBD2 (5 bases). The CDR3 length is 14 residues. The germline CDR1 and CDR2 sequences are SGHAT and FQNNGV. V dropped 4 bases and J dropped 3 bases, with 10 bases sitting between them. CDR3 region: CASSSLRDYNEQFF. In DNA form, the CDR3 reads TGTGCCAGCAGCTCCCTTCGGGACTACAATGAGCAGTTCTTC.

CDR3 region: CASGSAVAGGTGELFF. CDR3 nucleotides: TGTGCTAGTGGCTCCGCGGTAGCGGGAGGGACGGGGGAGCTGTTTTTT. V is TRBV12-5 and J is TRBJ2-2; 11 bases match TRBD2. CDR3 size: 16 residues. Germline CDR1 reads LGHNT; CDR2 reads FRNRAP. V shed 6 bases and J 8 bases; nucleotides not matched to a gene: 11.

The CDR3 nucleotides are TGTGCCAGCAGCTTAGTGGCGGGAACAAAAGAGACCCAGTACTTC. This sequence encodes CASSLVAGTKETQYF. This sequence joins TRBV7-2 and TRBJ2-5; D is possibly TRBD2 (6 bases). The CDR3 contains 15 residues. V lost 1 base to trimming and J lost 3 bases, with 12 bases between them. The germline gives CDR1 SGHTA, CDR2 FQGNSA.

The chain joins TRBV13 to TRBJ2-7; no firm D call. V lost 2 bases, J lost 5 bases, and 4 bases lay in between. Germline CDR1 and CDR2: PRHDT and FYEKMQ (reference sequence). This CDR3 is 11 amino acids long. The CDR3 DNA follows: TGTGCCAGCAGCTTATCTAACGAGCAGTACTTC. Translation gives CASSLSNEQYF.

This rearrangement joins TRBV5-6 to TRBJ1-1; 7 bases match TRBD1. Germline V gene lookup returns CDR1 SGHDT and CDR2 YYEEEE. The CDR3 totals 14 residues. V gave up 4 bases and J gave up 0 bases; unmatched junction bases: 3. The chain's CDR3 is CASSRDRMNTEAFF. The CDR3 DNA reads TGTGCCAGCAGCCGGGACAGAATGAACACTGAAGCTTTCTTT. Using reference TRBV5-6 and TRBJ1-1 for the parts outside the CDR3, the full variable domain is DAGVTQSPTHLIKTRGQQVTLRCSPKSGHDTVSWYQQALGQGPQFIFQYYEEEERQRGNFPDRFSGHQFPNYSSELNVNALLLGDSALYLCASSRDRMNTEAFFGQGTRLTVV.

V usage is TRBV5-1 and J usage is TRBJ2-1; 12 positions agree with TRBD2. Germline CDR1 is SGHRS and CDR2 is YFSETQ. The CDR3 loop spans 14 amino acids. V lost 7 bases and J lost 6; bases outside the gene matches: 5. CDR3 protein: CASRGLAGLNEQFF. The CDR3, as DNA: TGCGCCAGCCGTGGACTAGCGGGGCTCAATGAGCAGTTCTTC.

The V call is TRBV30, the J call TRBJ2-5, with 7 bases fitting TRBD1. Trimming took 1 base from V and 4 from J; bases not matched to a gene: 6. CDR1 and CDR2 (germline): GTSNPN, SVGIG (reference sequence). This CDR3 has 14 amino acids. The CDR3 reads CAWSGQGRIETQYF. CDR3 DNA: TGTGCCTGGAGTGGACAGGGACGAATAGAGACCCAGTACTTC.

This clone occurred a few times. This chain uses TRBV5-6 with TRBJ2-7; D might be TRBD2 (7 bases). The CDR3 loop spans 15 amino acids. Trimming took off 2 bases at V and 3 bases at J, with 15 bases between the two ends. The V gene's germline CDR1 is SGHDT and CDR2 YYEEEE. The CDR3 DNA reads TGTGCCAGCAGCTTTTTGAGGGGGGGGCTCTACGAGCAGTACTTC. Translated, it gives CASSFLRGGLYEQYF.

The rearrangement uses TRBV20-1 and TRBJ1-2; D might be TRBD1 (5 bases). Germline-derived CDR1 and CDR2 are DFQATT and SNEGSKA (reference sequence). Trimming pared 6 bases from V and 8 bases from J, leaving 13 bases between. The CDR3 is made up of 11 amino acids. Here the CDR3 reads CSATTGEGYTF. The CDR3 DNA is TGCAGTGCGACCACAGGTGAAGGCTACACCTTC.

The V call is TRBV11-2, the J call TRBJ2-5, with 10 bases fitting TRBD2. Germline V gives CDR1 SGHAT, CDR2 FQNNGV. There are 16 residues in the CDR3. Trimming took 5 bases from V and 5 from J; bases not matched to a gene: 11. DNA of the CDR3: TGTGCCAGCAGCCCCCTTAGCGGGAGGTCCGGGGAGACCCAGTACTTC. It specifies CASSPLSGRSGETQYF.

The J gene is TRBJ2-7, the V gene TRBV15, with TRBD1 matching over 7 bases. Germline V gives CDR1 LNHNV, CDR2 YYDKDF (reference sequence). The J segment lost 9 bases and the V segment lost 5 bases, leaving 13 bases of the junction unmatched. The CDR3 has 14 amino acids. In nucleotides, the CDR3 is TGTGCCACCAGCCCCCGGCAGGGGGTTAAAAGGCAGTACTTC. Amino acid sequence: CATSPRQGVKRQYF.

J is TRBJ2-7 and V is TRBV28; D unclear. The CDR3 loop spans 14 amino acids. Per germline, CDR1 MDHEN and CDR2 SYDVKM. V was trimmed by 7 bases and J by 0 bases, leaving 13 bases between them. The CDR3 nucleotides read TGTGCCAGCACCCATATGAGGAACTCCTACGAGCAGTACTTC. It codes for CASTHMRNSYEQYF.

The chain is built from TRBV10-3 and TRBJ2-1, with 7 bases identical to TRBD2. J lost 3 bases, V lost 11 bases, and 7 bases had no gene match. The CDR3 length is 13 residues. Germline CDR1 ENHRY, CDR2 SYGVKD. The CDR3 sequence is CAVLGDYYNEQFF. CDR3 DNA sequence: TGTGCCGTCCTGGGGGACTACTACAATGAGCAGTTCTTC.